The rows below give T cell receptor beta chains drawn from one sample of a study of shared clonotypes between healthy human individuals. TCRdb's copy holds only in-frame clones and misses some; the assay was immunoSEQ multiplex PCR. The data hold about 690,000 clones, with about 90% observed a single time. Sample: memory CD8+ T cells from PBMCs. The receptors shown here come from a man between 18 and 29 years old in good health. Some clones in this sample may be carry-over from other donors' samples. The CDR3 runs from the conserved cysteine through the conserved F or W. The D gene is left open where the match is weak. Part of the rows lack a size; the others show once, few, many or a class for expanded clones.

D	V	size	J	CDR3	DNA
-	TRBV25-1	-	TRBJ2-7	CASSAGSSQGHEQYF	TGTGCCAGCAGTGCAGGGTCTAGCCAGGGACACGAGCAGTACTTC
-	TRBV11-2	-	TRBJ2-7	CASSLYGTYEQYF	TGTGCCAGCAGCTTATACGGTACCTACGAGCAGTACTTC
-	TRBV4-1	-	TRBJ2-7	CASSLRAGSEQYF	TGCGCCAGCAGCCTTCGGGCGGGGAGCGAGCAGTACTTC
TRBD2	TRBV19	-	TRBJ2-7	CASSMRGGLAGTSYEQYF	TGTGCCAGTAGTATGCGGGGTGGGCTAGCGGGTACTTCCTACGAGCAGTACTTC
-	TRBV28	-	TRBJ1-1	CASSLRGHGKAEAFF	TGTGCCAGCAGTTTACGGGGCCATGGCAAGGCTGAAGCTTTCTTT
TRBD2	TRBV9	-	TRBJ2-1	CASSVVGTSGTYNEQFF	TGTGCCAGCAGCGTAGTGGGGACTAGCGGAACCTACAATGAGCAGTTCTTC
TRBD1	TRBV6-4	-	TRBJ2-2	CASSQGQASNTGELFF	TGTGCCAGCAGCCAGGGACAGGCCTCGAACACCGGGGAGCTGTTTTTT
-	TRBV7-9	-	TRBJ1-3	CASSLVSVGNTIYF	TGTGCCAGCAGCTTAGTGTCCGTTGGAAACACCATATATTTT
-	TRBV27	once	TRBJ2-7	CASSFGLGWEQYF	TGTGCCAGCAGTTTCGGACTGGGGTGGGAGCAGTACTTC
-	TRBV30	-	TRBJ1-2	CAWSSGGLNYGYTF	TGTGCCTGGAGTTCCGGGGGATTAAACTATGGCTACACCTTC
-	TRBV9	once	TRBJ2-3	CASTGTEHTDTQYF	TGTGCCAGCACCGGGACCGAACACACAGATACGCAGTATTTT
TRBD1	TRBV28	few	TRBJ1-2	CASYSAGETGSGYTF	TGTGCCAGCTACTCTGCCGGGGAGACAGGGTCTGGCTACACCTTC
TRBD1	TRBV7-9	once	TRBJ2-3	CASSFPPGGDTDTQYF	TGTGCCAGCAGCTTCCCCCCAGGGGGAGACACAGATACGCAGTATTTT
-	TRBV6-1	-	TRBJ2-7	CASREGNSYEQYF	TGTGCCAGCAGGGAGGGAAACTCCTACGAGCAGTACTTC
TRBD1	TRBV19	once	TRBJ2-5	CASTETGTEETQYF	TGTGCCAGTACCGAGACCGGGACAGAAGAGACCCAGTACTTC
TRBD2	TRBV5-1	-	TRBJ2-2	CASNRGLAGANTGELFF	TGCGCCAGCAACAGGGGACTAGCGGGAGCGAACACCGGGGAGCTGTTTTTT
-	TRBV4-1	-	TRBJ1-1	CASSPQVRNTEAFF	TGCGCCAGCAGCCCCCAGGTCAGAAACACTGAAGCTTTCTTT
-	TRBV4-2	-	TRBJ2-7	CASSQRGNYEQYF	TGTGCCAGCAGCCAACGCGGGAACTACGAGCAGTACTTC
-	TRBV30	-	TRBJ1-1	CAWSLDGDTEAFF	TGTGCCTGGAGCCTGGACGGGGACACTGAAGCTTTCTTT
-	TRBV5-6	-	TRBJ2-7	CASSPSGGINEQYF	TGTGCCAGCAGCCCCAGTGGGGGAATCAACGAGCAGTACTTC
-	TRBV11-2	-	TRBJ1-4	CASSRLGGGGGEKLFF	TGTGCCAGCAGCCGCCTGGGAGGGGGTGGCGGCGAAAAACTGTTTTTT
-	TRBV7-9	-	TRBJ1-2	CASSLGRGLDGYTF	TGTGCCAGCAGCTTGGGCAGGGGCCTCGATGGCTACACCTTC
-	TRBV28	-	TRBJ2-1	CASSFAGWDEQFF	TGTGCCAGCAGTTTCGCCGGGTGGGATGAGCAGTTCTTC
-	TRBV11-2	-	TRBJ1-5	CASSLAAGGRPQHF	TGTGCCAGCAGCTTAGCGGCGGGAGGGAGACCCCAGCATTTT
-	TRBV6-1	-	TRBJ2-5	CASSDYYPSGPGQETQYF	TGTGCCAGCAGTGACTACTATCCTTCCGGGCCTGGGCAAGAGACCCAGTACTTC
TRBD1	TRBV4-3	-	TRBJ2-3	CASSQSPGQGTDTQYF	TGCGCCAGCAGCCAGTCGCCGGGACAGGGCACAGATACGCAGTATTTT
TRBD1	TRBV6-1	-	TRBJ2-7	CASSEGTVQGAGEQYF	TGTGCCAGCAGTGAAGGGACGGTGCAGGGGGCTGGCGAGCAGTACTTC
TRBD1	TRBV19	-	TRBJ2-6	CASRAPGQFSSGANVLTF	TGTGCCAGTAGGGCGCCGGGACAGTTTTCCTCTGGGGCCAACGTCCTGACTTTC
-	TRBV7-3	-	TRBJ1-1	CASSSTGLNTEAFF	TGTGCCAGCAGCTCTACAGGACTGAACACTGAAGCTTTCTTT
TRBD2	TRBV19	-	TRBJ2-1	CASSDLAGSYNEQFF	TGTGCCAGTAGTGATCTAGCGGGATCCTACAATGAGCAGTTCTTC
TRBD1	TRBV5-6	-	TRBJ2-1	CASSLDRGYNEQFF	TGTGCCAGCAGCTTGGACAGGGGGTACAATGAGCAGTTCTTC
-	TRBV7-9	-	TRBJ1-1	CATDWGPGTEAFF	TGTGCCACGGATTGGGGCCCGGGCACTGAAGCTTTCTTT
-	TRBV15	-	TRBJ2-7	CATSATGTYEQYF	TGTGCCACCAGCGCTACAGGCACCTACGAGCAGTACTTC
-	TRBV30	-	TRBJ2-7	CAWSGVGAYEQYF	TGTGCCTGGAGTGGGGTAGGGGCCTACGAGCAGTACTTC
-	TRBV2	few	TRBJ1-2	CASSSITGIQGYTF	TGTGCCAGCAGTTCCATAACAGGCATCCAGGGCTACACCTTC
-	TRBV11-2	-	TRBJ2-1	CASSPRDPANEQFF	TGTGCCAGCAGCCCCCGGGACCCAGCCAATGAGCAGTTCTTC
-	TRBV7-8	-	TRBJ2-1	CASSLWGSSYNEQFF	TGTGCCAGCAGCTTGTGGGGGAGCTCCTACAATGAGCAGTTCTTC
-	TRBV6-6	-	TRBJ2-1	CASSYEPNEQFF	TGTGCCAGCAGTTACGAGCCGAATGAGCAGTTCTTC
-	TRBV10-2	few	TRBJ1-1	CASSERGGNTEAFF	TGCGCCAGCAGTGAGCGAGGGGGGAACACTGAAGCTTTCTTT
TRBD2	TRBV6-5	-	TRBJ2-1	CASSASGSPYNEQFF	TGTGCCAGCAGCGCTAGCGGGAGCCCCTACAATGAGCAGTTCTTC
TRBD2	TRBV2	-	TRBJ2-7	CASGDSGSYEQYF	TGTGCCAGCGGAGATAGCGGGAGTTACGAGCAGTACTTC